The clone carrying this TCR beta chain was observed a handful of times. V was shortened by 0 bases and J by 0 bases, with 6 bases between the two germline ends. Germline CDR1 GTSNPN, CDR2 SVGIG (reference sequence). The CDR3 length is 14 residues. The data were obtained in a study of blood T cell repertoires in COVID-19. Study overall: Spain, Italy and the United States supplied samples that represented acute and convalescent COVID-19. T cells, B-cell-depleted T cells, or PBMCs supplied cDNA or gDNA.

Per the original data handling: Reference gene primer amplification gave estimated nucleated cell counts. Sequenced by immunoSEQ multiplex PCR; TCRdb stores in-frame clones only, minus some. The V and J calls and clone size come from that table; D and trimming were worked out from the DNA. The sample carries 45,000 to 60,000 clones, roughly 86% recorded once. The clonotype originates from a woman of 80 years or more with acute or convalescent COVID-19. The rearrangement joins TRBV30 to TRBJ1-3, with D unresolved. The sequenced sample consisted of peripheral blood. The CDR3 region has the DNA TGTGCCTGGAGTGTATCCTCCTCTGGAAACACCATATATTTT. Its protein is CAWSVSSSGNTIYF.